Listed here are 25 T cell receptor beta chains from one sample, sequenced in a study of blood T cell repertoires in COVID-19. The table came from immunoSEQ multiplex PCR; TCRdb's copy has only in-frame clones and leaves some out. The top ten clones hold roughly 8% of a sample with about 200,000 clones, about 81% of them seen once. Sequenced material: peripheral blood. The receptors were sampled from a woman at least 80 years old with COVID-19, enrolled during active disease.

The DNA of the CDR3 is TGTGCCAGCAGTTACGTGGGGACTGCTGACTACGAGCAGTACTTC. It specifies CASSYVGTADYEQYF. The chain is built from TRBV6-2 or TRBV6-3 and TRBJ2-7; TRBD2 is a possible D gene (6 bases). The CDR3 length is 15 residues. The germline gives CDR1 MNHEY, CDR2 SVGEGT. V was pared by 2 bases and J by 3 bases, with 14 bases between.

Turning to this clone: At one boundary the junction diverges from the germline segment, which might be a read error. The chain combines TRBV30 with TRBJ1-2; TRBD1 agrees at 7 bases. The CDR3 spans 11 residues. Germline V lookup: CDR1 GTSNPN, CDR2 SVGIG (reference sequence). The CDR3 DNA is TGCGGAGGGGGCAAGGACTATGGCTACACCTTC. This codes for CGGGKDYGYTF.

The J gene is TRBJ1-1, the V gene TRBV18; 8 nucleotides align to TRBD1. The CDR3 spans 14 residues. CDR1 KGHSH and CDR2 LQKENI come from the germline V gene. Losses at the gene ends were 3 bases for V and 7 bases for J; bases not matched to a gene: 7. This CDR3 reads CASSPRTGRDEAFF. CDR3 DNA sequence: TGTGCCAGCTCACCCCGGACAGGGAGGGATGAAGCTTTCTTT.

This chain links TRBV5-1 with TRBJ1-2, with TRBD1 as a possible D gene (5 bases). Trimming took off 2 bases at V and 6 bases at J, with 11 bases between the two ends. Looked up from germline, CDR1 is SGHRS and CDR2 is YFSETQ. The CDR3 totals 13 residues. CDR3 sequence reads: CASSFSDSDGYTF. The DNA of the CDR3 is TGCGCCAGCAGCTTCTCTGACAGCGATGGCTACACCTTC.

This clone was counted between two and nine times. V is TRBV10-3 and J is TRBJ1-2, with TRBD1 matching 11 bases. The CDR3 totals 15 residues. From germline, CDR1 is ENHRY and CDR2 SYGVKD. V was clipped by 6 bases and J by 7 bases; unmatched bases: 10. CDR3 loop: CAIRPTGQGAGGYTF. Here the CDR3 DNA reads TGTGCCATCAGACCTACCGGACAGGGGGCCGGTGGCTACACCTTC.

The gene calls are TRBV18 and TRBJ1-5; D is perhaps TRBD1 (6 bases). CDR3 length: 14 residues. Trimming took off 3 bases at V and 3 bases at J, with 9 bases between the two ends. Germline-derived CDR1 and CDR2 are KGHSH and LQKENI. The CDR3 here is CASSPTGLNQPQHF. The CDR3 nucleotides read TGTGCCAGCTCACCTACAGGGCTCAATCAGCCCCAGCATTTT.

The chain recombines TRBV5-6 with TRBJ1-1, with a weak D call TRBD1 (5 bases). The CDR3 spans 14 residues. V gave up 1 base and J gave up 1 base, with 8 bases separating them. In germline, CDR1 is SGHDT, CDR2 YYEEEE. CDR3: CASSLQGANTEAFF. The CDR3 DNA follows: TGTGCCAGCAGCTTGCAGGGTGCGAACACTGAAGCTTTCTTT.

The chain has TRBV5-1 and TRBJ2-7, with 8 bases fitting TRBD1. Germline CDR1 is SGHRS and CDR2 is YFSETQ. Trimming took 1 base from V and 4 from J; bases not matched to a gene: 4. This CDR3 spans 14 amino acids. CDR3 bases: TGCGCCAGCAGCTTGCTGGGACAGGAGTACGAGCAGTACTTC. This codes for CASSLLGQEYEQYF.

The chain employs TRBV15 and TRBJ1-4; D is unclear. From germline, CDR1 is LNHNV and CDR2 YYDKDF (reference sequence). V was cut by 1 base and J by 3 bases, with 6 bases left in between. This CDR3 has 14 amino acids. CDR3 nucleotide sequence: TGTGCCACCAGCAGAGGGGGAGCTAATGAAAAACTGTTTTTT. It is translated as CATSRGGANEKLFF. The variable domain in full, with the rest retrieved from reference TRBV15 and TRBJ1-4, is DAMVIQNPRYQVTQFGKPVTLSCSQTLNHNVMYWYQQKSSQAPKLLFHYYDKDFNNEADTPDNFQSRRPNTSFCFLDIRSPGLGDTAMYLCATSRGGANEKLFFGSGTQLSVL.

The V call is TRBV5-5, the J call TRBJ1-3, with TRBD1 as a possible D gene (6 bases). This CDR3 has 14 residues. The germline V and J ends were trimmed by 0 bases and 11 bases, with 15 bases remaining between them. The germline V gene encodes CDR1 SGHKS and CDR2 YYEKEE (reference sequence). The CDR3 here is CASSLGTEGIAIYF. The CDR3 nucleotides read TGTGCCAGCAGCTTGGGGACAGAGGGTATCGCCATATATTTT.

The chain combines TRBV5-1 with TRBJ2-5; 13 nucleotides line up with TRBD2. V dropped 1 base and J dropped 1; count of bases not matched to a gene: 4. The length of the CDR3 is 17 residues. Germline values: CDR1 SGHRS, CDR2 YFSETQ. CDR3 coding DNA: TGCGCCAGCAGCTTGAGGGGACTAGCGGGGCCCCAAGAGACCCAGTACTTC. Its protein is CASSLRGLAGPQETQYF.

The sample holds one count of this clone. The chain joins TRBV6-5 to TRBJ1-2; no reliable D call. Germline lookup yields CDR1 MNHEY and CDR2 SVGAGI. The germline V and J ends were trimmed by 4 bases and 5 bases, with 11 bases remaining between them. The CDR3 runs 13 residues. The CDR3 DNA reads as TGTGCCAGCAGTTTGGGCCTTTCTTATGGCTACACCTTC. Translated: CASSLGLSYGYTF.

The CDR3 spells CASSLEGGLYTEAFF. CDR3 coding DNA: TGTGCCAGCAGCCTAGAGGGGGGGTTGTACACTGAAGCTTTCTTT. The chain combines TRBV7-2 with TRBJ1-1, with D perhaps matching TRBD1 (6 bases). The V and J ends lost 5 bases and 3 bases respectively, with 16 bases between them. CDR3 length equals 15 residues. Germline V CDR1 and CDR2: SGHTA, FQGNSA.

Only a few counts were recorded for this clone. The CDR3: CASSQVSSGDGYTF. CDR3 DNA sequence: TGTGCCAGCAGCCAAGTGAGCAGCGGGGATGGCTACACCTTC. This rearrangement joins TRBV3-1 (or the pseudogene TRBV3-2) to TRBJ1-2; D remains ambiguous. The CDR3 is made up of 14 amino acids. Deletions cut 1 base from V and 6 bases from J, with 12 bases between. Germline V CDR1 and CDR2: LGHDT, YNNKEL (reference sequence).

The chain employs TRBV5-1 and TRBJ2-7, with 8 bases matching TRBD1. Germline V gives CDR1 SGHRS, CDR2 YFSETQ. The ends lost 5 bases at V and 5 bases at J; junction bases unmatched: 6. This CDR3 is 13 amino acids long. The CDR3 coding sequence is TGCGCCAGCAGTAGTGACAGGGGCCACGAGCAGTACTTC. It is translated as CASSSDRGHEQYF. Full variable domain (remainder filled in from reference TRBV5-1 and TRBJ2-7): KAGVTQTPRYLIKTRGQQVTLSCSPISGHRSVSWYQQTPGQGLQFLFEYFSETQRNKGNFPGRFSGRQFSNSRSEMNVSTLELGDSALYLCASSSDRGHEQYFGPGTRLTVT.

V usage is TRBV28 and J usage is TRBJ1-1; 11 nucleotides match TRBD1. The ends lost 6 bases at V and 6 bases at J; junction bases unmatched: 12. Germline-derived CDR1 and CDR2 are MDHEN and SYDVKM. The CDR3 loop spans 16 amino acids. The CDR3 sequence is CASRDGTGGFVAEAFF. For the CDR3, the DNA is TGTGCCAGCAGAGACGGGACAGGGGGTTTCGTCGCTGAAGCTTTCTTT.

The chain carries TRBV21-1 and TRBJ2-7; TRBD1, as called in the table, went unchecked against the DNA. TRBV21-1 is noted as a pseudogene. This CDR3 has 14 amino acids. In DNA, the CDR3 is TGTGCCAGCAGCAAGGACAGGGCGTCCTACGAGCAGTACTTC. Translated, it gives CASSKDRASYEQYF.

The chain uses TRBV6-2 or TRBV6-3 and TRBJ2-1, with a weak D call TRBD1 (7 bases). The CDR3 spans 18 residues. Germline CDR1 is MNHEY and CDR2 is SVGEGT. V was trimmed by 6 bases and J by 7 bases, leaving 28 bases between them. This chain's CDR3 is CASSPLSRFGRGRNEQFF. DNA for the CDR3: TGTGCCAGCAGCCCGCTCAGTAGATTCGGCAGGGGGAGGAATGAGCAGTTCTTC.

The table lists this clone with a count of one. The J gene is TRBJ1-1, the V gene TRBV19; the D gene is possibly TRBD1 (5 bases). V was pared by 3 bases and J by 5 bases, with 22 bases between. This CDR3 has 17 residues. Germline V lookup: CDR1 LNHDA, CDR2 SQIVND (reference sequence). The chain's CDR3 is CASSMTGRGEGSTEAFF. The CDR3 DNA reads as TGTGCCAGTAGTATGACGGGCCGGGGGGAAGGTTCTACTGAAGCTTTCTTT.

A note on this clone: Other nucleotide sequences from this sample produce the same CDR3. The CDR3 DNA reads as TGTGCCAGCAGTTTGGACAGGGTATATGGCTACACCTTC. It codes for CASSLDRVYGYTF. The chain links TRBV28 to TRBJ1-2; TRBD1 matches at 8 bases. Unmatched junction bases numbered 2, after V lost 3 bases and J lost 5 bases. CDR3 length equals 13 residues. Germline CDR1 reads MDHEN; CDR2 reads SYDVKM.

With respect to this clone: A junction boundary mismatches the germline segment, possibly from a read error. V is TRBV12-3 or TRBV12-4 and J is TRBJ2-2; TRBD2 matches at 13 bases. The CDR3 is 13 amino acids. CDR3 DNA: TGTGCCAGCAGCGAAAGACTAGCGGGGGGGCTGTTTTTT. Protein sequence: CASSERLAGGLFF.

J is TRBJ2-5 and V is TRBV24-1; perhaps TRBD2 as D (6 bases). The germline CDR1 and CDR2 sequences are KGHDR and SFDVKD. CDR3 length: 16 amino acids. V was cut by 9 bases and J by 1 base, with 20 bases left in between. The CDR3 protein is CATGVGGQGGQETQYF. The CDR3 coding sequence is TGTGCCACCGGAGTGGGGGGTCAGGGAGGCCAAGAGACCCAGTACTTC.

The V call is TRBV6-5, the J call TRBJ2-3; 9 nucleotides align to TRBD1. Trimming at V came to 10 bases and at J to 3 bases, leaving 11 bases not matched to a gene. The germline V gene encodes CDR1 MNHEY and CDR2 SVGAGI. CDR3 length: 15 amino acids. CDR3 residues: CATPQQGAKTDTQYF. The CDR3, as DNA: TGTGCCACCCCACAACAGGGGGCTAAGACAGATACGCAGTATTTT.

This clone was counted a single time. J is TRBJ1-2 and V is TRBV15; D possibly corresponds to TRBD1 (5 bases). Per the germline V gene, CDR1 is LNHNV and CDR2 is YYDKDF (reference sequence). CDR3 length: 13 amino acids. V was clipped by 3 bases and J by 7 bases, with 12 bases between them. The CDR3 coding sequence is TGTGCCACCAGCAGGGCAGGGTTTGGTGGCTACACCTTC. Translated, it gives CATSRAGFGGYTF.

The chain uses TRBV3-1 (or the pseudogene TRBV3-2) and TRBJ2-3, with D tentatively TRBD2 (6 bases). The germline V and J ends were trimmed by 5 bases and 4 bases, with 16 bases remaining between them. CDR1 and CDR2 from the germline V gene are LGHDT and YNNKEL (reference sequence). The length of the CDR3 is 15 residues. The CDR3 DNA follows: TGTGCCAGCAGCGCCCGACTAGTGACGGCAGATACGCAGTATTTT. Amino acids: CASSARLVTADTQYF.